These 22 T cell receptor beta chains were all obtained from the same sample, sequenced in a study of T cells in Graves' hyperthyroidism and ophthalmopathy (dated by TCRdb to about 2019). Library prep was done by multiplex PCR. Reads for this sample came from an Illumina HiSeq 2000. The TCR beta CDR3 regions were amplified from RNA transcripts. A first-round RT-PCR of the TCR CDR3 used the HTBI primer set with the Qiagen OneStep RT-PCR kit. Using fastp trimming at Q25 and MiXCR clonotype assembly, TCRdb reanalyzed the public sequencing data and kept in-frame beta chains. Each record represents a unique CDR3 protein, reported with the most common genes and DNA among its rows. The sample yields around 500,000 distinct CDR3 sequences; 16% were counted once. Jointly, the top ten make up 25% to 30% of the sample. The sample consisted of blood. The origin of the receptors is a woman aged 25 to 39 with Graves' ophthalmopathy.

In its sample, this clonotype was seen a few times. The chain recombines TRBV28 with TRBJ2-3; weak D call: TRBD1 (5 bases). Trimming stripped 4 bases from V and 4 bases from J, with 12 bases between. Germline V CDR1 and CDR2: MDHEN, SYDVKM. CDR3 length: 14 amino acids. CDR3 loop: CASSSGYRADTQYF. In DNA, the CDR3 is TGTGCCAGCAGTTCAGGGTATCGGGCAGATACGCAGTATTTT.

The chain joins TRBV12-3 or TRBV12-4 to TRBJ2-2; D is unclear. There are 18 residues in the CDR3. V was shortened by 5 bases and J by 1 base, with 20 bases between the two germline ends. CDR3 sequence reads: CASSETDLRAGNTGELFF. The CDR3, as DNA: TGTGCCAGCAGTGAAACAGATCTTAGGGCAGGGAACACCGGGGAGCTGTTTTTT.

This clonotype was picked up a small number of times. This chain connects TRBV7-3 to TRBJ2-2; 8 bases agree with TRBD1. Germline V gives CDR1 SGHTA, CDR2 FQGTGA. Germline trimming cut 1 base from V and 6 bases from J; bases unmatched to any gene: 1. The CDR3 sequence is 14 residues long. CDR3 nucleotide sequence: TGTGCCAGCAGCTTAAAACAGGGGGCCGGGGAGCTGTTTTTT. It translates to CASSLKQGAGELFF. The full variable domain, in which reference TRBV7-3 and TRBJ2-2 provide the parts outside the CDR3, is GAGVSQTPSNKVTEKGKYVELRCDPISGHTALYWYRQSLGQGPEFLIYFQGTGAADDSGLPNDRFFAVRPEGSVSTLKIQRTERGDSAVYLCASSLKQGAGELFFGEGSRLTVL.

In this sample, this clonotype turned up many times. The chain has TRBV28 and TRBJ1-4; D ambiguous. Trimming took 4 bases from V and 8 from J, leaving 14 bases between them. Looked up from germline, CDR1 is MDHEN and CDR2 is SYDVKM. CDR3 length equals 14 residues. The CDR3 bases are TGTGCCAGCAGTTACACGGGGTTTGAGGAAAAACTGTTTTTT. It yields the protein CASSYTGFEEKLFF. The full variable domain, in which reference TRBV28 and TRBJ1-4 provide the parts outside the CDR3, is DVKVTQSSRYLVKRTGEKVFLECVQDMDHENMFWYRQDPGLGLRLIYFSYDVKMKEKGDIPEGYSVSREKKERFSLILESASTNQTSMYLCASSYTGFEEKLFFGSGTQLSVL.

This clonotype was counted many times. The rearrangement links TRBV7-9 to TRBJ2-1, with 7 bases aligning to TRBD1. Germline values: CDR1 SEHNR, CDR2 FQNEAQ (reference sequence). V shed 5 bases and J 5 bases; nucleotides not matched to a gene: 9. The CDR3 is made up of 15 amino acids. DNA of the CDR3: TGTGCCAGCAGCCCGTGGACAGGACCCAACAATGAGCAGTTCTTC. Translation: CASSPWTGPNNEQFF.

V is TRBV4-3 and J is TRBJ2-7; either TRBD1 or TRBD2 may fit D (5 bases each). In germline, CDR1 is LGHNA, CDR2 YSLEER. This CDR3 contains 17 residues. V was shortened by 0 bases and J by 4 bases, with 19 bases between the two germline ends. This CDR3 reads CASSQDFLGTDGYEQYF. CDR3 bases: TGCGCCAGCAGCCAAGATTTTCTTGGGACCGACGGGTACGAGCAGTACTTC.

The chain is built from TRBV4-1 and TRBJ1-6; no definite D call. The ends were cut back, 2 bases at V and 3 bases at J, with 8 bases in the middle. Germline values: CDR1 MGHRA, CDR2 YSYEKL. The length of the CDR3 is 15 residues. This CDR3 is CASSQLDLYNSPLHF. The CDR3 nucleotides are TGCGCCAGCAGCCAACTGGACCTCTATAATTCACCCCTCCACTTT.

This clonotype was observed at least ten times. The chain carries TRBV20-1 and TRBJ1-1; perhaps TRBD1 as D (5 bases). Germline V CDR1 and CDR2: DFQATT, SNEGSKA (reference sequence). Trimming pared 6 bases from V and 1 base from J, leaving 12 bases between. CDR3 length: 13 amino acids. The CDR3 DNA reads TGCAGTGCCTCGGGGGGGACGAACACTGAAGCTTTCTTT. It codes for CSASGGTNTEAFF.

V is TRBV5-1 and J is TRBJ2-7, with D possibly being TRBD2 (6 bases). Per germline, CDR1 SGHRS and CDR2 YFSETQ. V was trimmed by 1 base and J by 5 bases, leaving 13 bases between them. The CDR3 consists of 14 residues. The DNA for the CDR3 is TGCGCCAGCAGCTTGTCTGTCGGGGGTAACGAGCAGTACTTC. Protein product: CASSLSVGGNEQYF.

This chain connects TRBV20-1 to TRBJ1-5, with TRBD1 identical over 7 bases. The CDR3 spans 12 residues. The V gene end was trimmed by 8 bases and the J gene end by 4 bases; junction bases not matched to a gene: 5. Germline-derived CDR1 and CDR2 are DFQATT and SNEGSKA (reference sequence). The CDR3 region has the DNA TGCAGTTCGGGACAGATAAATCAGCCCCAGCATTTT. Translating it yields CSSGQINQPQHF.

This clonotype has at least ten counts. The rearrangement joins TRBV5-1 to TRBJ1-1, with D uncertain. Germline V gene sequence: CDR1 SGHRS, CDR2 YFSETQ. The CDR3 extends over 14 amino acids. The ends were cut back, 0 bases at V and 1 base at J, with 7 bases in the middle. This CDR3 is CASSLEWGNTEAFF. The CDR3, as DNA: TGCGCCAGCAGCTTGGAGTGGGGGAACACTGAAGCTTTCTTT.

This clonotype was detected ten times or more. The chain recombines TRBV30 with TRBJ1-2; 11 nucleotides agree with TRBD1. The CDR3 is made up of 14 amino acids. The ends lost 6 bases at V and 7 bases at J; junction bases unmatched: 10. Germline CDR1 reads GTSNPN; CDR2 reads SVGIG (reference sequence). As DNA, the CDR3 is TGTGCCTGCCAAACCGGGACAGGGGGAGGTGGCTACACCTTC. It translates to CACQTGTGGGGYTF.

This clonotype was found many times. The rearrangement uses TRBV6-2 or TRBV6-3 and TRBJ2-7; D might be TRBD1 or TRBD2, each matching 6 bases. V was clipped by 7 bases and J by 6 bases, with 19 bases between them. CDR3 size: 14 residues. The germline V gene has CDR1 MNHEY and CDR2 SVGEGT. The CDR3 region has the DNA TGTGCCAGCACCGGGGGAAAACAGGGCATCGAGCAGTACTTC. Protein product: CASTGGKQGIEQYF.

This clonotype was detected many times. The rearrangement uses TRBV18 and TRBJ2-3; the match to TRBD1 covers 8 bases. Germline CDR1 reads KGHSH; CDR2 reads LQKENI. With 4 bases clipped from V and 3 bases from J, the junction kept 6 bases outside the gene matches. The CDR3 consists of 15 residues. This CDR3 is CASSRSGGATDTQYF. In DNA, the CDR3 is TGTGCCAGCTCACGTTCAGGGGGCGCGACAGATACGCAGTATTTT.

The table lists this clonotype with many counts. CDR3 sequence: CASSFSRGAAGYTF. The CDR3 coding sequence is TGTGCCAGCAGCTTCAGTCGGGGGGCGGCCGGCTACACCTTC. The rearrangement links TRBV11-2 to TRBJ1-2, with D perhaps TRBD1 (6 bases). The CDR3 contains 14 residues. The V gene lost 3 bases and the J gene lost 8 bases, with 16 bases spanning the gap. Per the germline V gene, CDR1 is SGHAT and CDR2 is FQNNGV.

Many counts were recorded for this clonotype. The rearrangement joins TRBV7-2 to TRBJ2-3; D is undetermined. The CDR3 has 13 amino acids. In germline, CDR1 is SGHTA, CDR2 FQGNSA. The V end lost 1 base, the J end lost 2 bases, and 4 bases lay between the germline ends. CDR3 nucleotide sequence: TGTGCCAGCAGCTTAGTAGTCACAGATACGCAGTATTTT. Amino acids: CASSLVVTDTQYF.

This clonotype was recorded many times. This chain links TRBV28 with TRBJ2-7, with D perhaps TRBD2 (7 bases). The germline V and J ends were trimmed by 4 bases and 3 bases, with 10 bases remaining between them. CDR3 size: 13 residues. The germline V gene has CDR1 MDHEN and CDR2 SYDVKM. CDR3 sequence: CASSWEGDYEQYF. CDR3 DNA sequence: TGTGCCAGCAGTTGGGAGGGGGACTACGAGCAGTACTTC.

This clonotype has more than one count but fewer than ten. The chain joins TRBV4-2 to TRBJ2-7; D is ambiguous. Germline-derived CDR1 and CDR2 are LGHNA and YNFKEQ. V lost 0 bases to trimming and J lost 3 bases, with 6 bases between them. The CDR3 is 13 residues long. CDR3 residues: CASSQDLFYEQYF. The DNA for the CDR3 is TGTGCCAGCAGCCAAGATCTATTCTACGAGCAGTACTTC.

CDR3: CASKWIAAGELFF. The CDR3 DNA reads TGTGCCAGCAAGTGGATCGCGGCCGGGGAGCTGTTTTTT. The chain joins TRBV28 to TRBJ2-2; D is undetermined. The CDR3 has 13 residues. Germline CDR1 MDHEN, CDR2 SYDVKM. Trimming stripped 7 bases from V and 6 bases from J, with 12 bases between. Together with reference TRBV28 and TRBJ2-2, the CDR3 gives the full variable domain: DVKVTQSSRYLVKRTGEKVFLECVQDMDHENMFWYRQDPGLGLRLIYFSYDVKMKEKGDIPEGYSVSREKKERFSLILESASTNQTSMYLCASKWIAAGELFFGEGSRLTVL.

In this sample, this clonotype turned up many times. The chain recombines TRBV6-2 or TRBV6-3 with TRBJ2-2; D not certain. V was cut by 6 bases and J by 0 bases, with 11 bases left in between. The CDR3 has 15 residues. Germline CDR1 reads MNHEY; CDR2 reads SVGEGT. This CDR3 is CASRMDGTNTGELFF. CDR3 in DNA: TGTGCCAGCAGGATGGACGGTACGAACACCGGGGAGCTGTTTTTT.

This clonotype was seen a few times. The V call is TRBV6-5, the J call TRBJ2-7; D not certain. The V gene's germline CDR1 is MNHEY and CDR2 SVGAGI. Deletions cut 3 bases from V and 1 base from J, with 7 bases between. The CDR3 spans 13 residues. CDR3 nucleotides: TGTGCCAGCAGTTATTCGGCGTCCTACGAGCAGTACTTC. Encoded protein: CASSYSASYEQYF.

The chain carries TRBV7-9 and TRBJ1-4, with TRBD1 matching 7 bases. V trimming: 5 bases; J trimming: 10 bases; junction bases outside the gene matches: 10. The germline V gene has CDR1 SEHNR and CDR2 FQNEAQ (reference sequence). The CDR3 covers 14 residues. This CDR3 is CASSDQGVEGKLFF. The CDR3 DNA sequence: TGTGCCAGCAGCGACCAGGGGGTCGAAGGAAAACTGTTTTTT.